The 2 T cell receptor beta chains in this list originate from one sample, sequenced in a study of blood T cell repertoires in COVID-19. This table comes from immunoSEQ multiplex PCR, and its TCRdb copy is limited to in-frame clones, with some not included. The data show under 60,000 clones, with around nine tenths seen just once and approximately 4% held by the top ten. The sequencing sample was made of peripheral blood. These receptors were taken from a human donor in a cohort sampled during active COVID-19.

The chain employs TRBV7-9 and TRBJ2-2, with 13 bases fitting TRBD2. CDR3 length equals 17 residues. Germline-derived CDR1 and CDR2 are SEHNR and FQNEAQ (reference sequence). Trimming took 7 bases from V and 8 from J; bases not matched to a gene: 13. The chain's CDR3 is CASINSRTSGSWGELFF. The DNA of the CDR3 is TGTGCCAGCATCAACTCCCGGACTAGCGGGAGTTGGGGGGAGCTGTTTTTT. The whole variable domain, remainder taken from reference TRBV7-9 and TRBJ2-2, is DTGVSQNPRHKITKRGQNVTFRCDPISEHNRLYWYRQTLGQGPEFLTYFQNEAQLEKSRLLSDRFSAERPKGSFSTLEIQRTEQGDSAMYLCASINSRTSGSWGELFFGEGSRLTVL.

The CDR3 loop is CASSVDINNSPLHF. CDR3 in DNA: TGTGCCAGCAGCGTAGACATAAATAATTCACCCCTCCACTTT. V gene TRBV9 combines with J gene TRBJ1-6, with D unresolved. Germline CDR1 reads SGDLS; CDR2 reads YYNGEE. Trimming took off 0 bases at V and 5 bases at J, with 6 bases between the two ends. This CDR3 is 14 amino acids long.